This is a list of T cell receptor beta chains from one sample in a study of monozygotic twins with cystic fibrosis. Produced via immunoSEQ multiplex PCR; TCRdb's table is partial and in-frame only. Here the sample spans tens of thousands of clones, 70% to 90% being singletons. The specimen sequenced was blood. Receptor source: a girl aged 2 to 10 with cystic fibrosis. Each CDR3 is given with its conserved first and last residue. A D gene is named only where the DNA matches it firmly. Only part of the rows carry a size: once, few, many, or a class if the clone is expanded.

clone size	CDR3 length	V gene	J gene	D gene	CDR3 DNA	CDR3 protein
.	15	TRBV7-9	TRBJ2-7	.	TGTGCCAGCAGCTACACCCGGGACTCGGTCTACGAGCAGTACTTC	CASSYTRDSVYEQYF
.	15	TRBV2	TRBJ1-4	.	TGTGCCAGCGGACGGAACAGGGCCACTAATGAAAAACTGTTTTTT	CASGRNRATNEKLFF
.	16	TRBV27	TRBJ1-1	.	TGTGCCAGCAGTTTATACTCGATACGGGGCAACACTGAAGCTTTCTTT	CASSLYSIRGNTEAFF
.	11	TRBV2	TRBJ2-5	.	TGTGCCAGCAGGACAATTGGGACCCAGTACTTC	CASRTIGTQYF
once	15	TRBV10-2	TRBJ2-7	.	TGCGCCAGCGCGGGTTTGGGCACGGGCTCCTACGAGCAGTACTTC	CASAGLGTGSYEQYF
few	15	TRBV5-1	TRBJ1-1	.	TGCGCCAGCAGCTTGGGAACCTCCCCTTGGGGTGAAGCTTTCTTT	CASSLGTSPWGEAFF
.	14	TRBV6-1	TRBJ2-7	.	TGTGCCAGCAGTGGGTGGGACACCTCCTACGAGCAGTACTTC	CASSGWDTSYEQYF
once	14	TRBV7-2	TRBJ1-1	TRBD1	TGTGCCAGCAGCTGGACAGGGGTGATTACTGAAGCTTTCTTT	CASSWTGVITEAFF
few	16	TRBV18	TRBJ1-2	TRBD1	TGTGCCAGCTCATCCTTTAGACAGGGTGAAGGGTATGGCTACACCTTC	CASSSFRQGEGYGYTF
.	14	TRBV30	TRBJ1-1	.	TGTGCCTGGGGGGGGCCAGGGATCGGCACTGAAGCTTTCTTT	CAWGGPGIGTEAFF
.	19	TRBV18	TRBJ1-3	.	TGTGCCAGCTCCTCAAGGGCGGCAACAGACTCCCGGCTTGGAAACACCATATATTTT	CASSSRAATDSRLGNTIYF
.	15	TRBV9	TRBJ2-5	.	TGTGCCAGCAGCGTAACGACATTGGCCCAAGAGACCCAGTACTTC	CASSVTTLAQETQYF
.	15	TRBV19	TRBJ1-5	.	TGTGCCAGTAGTATCATAGTAGGAGAGAATCAGCCCCAGCATTTT	CASSIIVGENQPQHF
.	14	TRBV15	TRBJ1-2	TRBD1	TGTGCCACCAGCAGAGAGGGACAGGGGCATGGCTACACCTTC	CATSREGQGHGYTF
few	14	TRBV6-5	TRBJ1-4	.	TGTGCCAGCAGTTACTCGTCCGGGAATGAAAAACTGTTTTTT	CASSYSSGNEKLFF
once	15	TRBV4-2	TRBJ2-7	.	TGTGCCAGCAGCCAAGATTACCCCGAGATGGGGGAGCAGTACTTC	CASSQDYPEMGEQYF
.	17	TRBV19	TRBJ2-2	TRBD1	TGTGCCAGTAGTATTACCGGACAGGGGGCTTTCACCGGGGAGCTGTTTTTT	CASSITGQGAFTGELFF
.	13	TRBV6-4	TRBJ2-1	.	TGTGCCCATCTTACATCGGTGAGGGGTGAGCAGTTCTTC	CAHLTSVRGEQFF
.	14	TRBV2	TRBJ2-7	.	TGTGCCAGCAGACCCTCGGGAAGGGGGGACGAGCAGTACTTC	CASRPSGRGDEQYF
.	13	TRBV29-1	TRBJ1-2	.	TGCAGCGTTAGCCAGGGAATCCTCTATGGCTACACCTTC	CSVSQGILYGYTF
.	16	TRBV12-5	TRBJ2-5	TRBD2	TGTGCTAGTGGTTTGGGTTCTGCGGGAGGCCAAGAGACCCAGTACTTC	CASGLGSAGGQETQYF
.	13	TRBV4-1	TRBJ2-7	.	TGCGCCAGCAGCGAGGGACCCACCTACGAGCAGTACTTC	CASSEGPTYEQYF
.	18	TRBV7-2	TRBJ1-2	.	TGTGCCAGCAGCTTAGCACTCCAGGCGGCATTGCCGAGCTATGGCTACACCTTC	CASSLALQAALPSYGYTF
.	13	TRBV2	TRBJ2-2	.	TGTGCCAGCAAAGGGGACAACACCGGGGAGCTGTTTTTT	CASKGDNTGELFF
once	14	TRBV6-5	TRBJ1-5	TRBD1	TGTGCCAGCAGTCCACATGGACAGGATCAGCCCCAGCATTTT	CASSPHGQDQPQHF
.	12	TRBV5-4	TRBJ1-1	.	TGTGCCAGCAGCTTGTTAGACACTGAAGCTTTCTTT	CASSLLDTEAFF
.	14	TRBV5-5	TRBJ1-1	.	TGTGCCAGCAGCTTTTTCGGGGACTCGACTGAAGCTTTCTTT	CASSFFGDSTEAFF
.	14	TRBV5-6	TRBJ2-4	TRBD1	TGTGCCAGCAGCTCAAGGGGGCTTGGAAACATTCAGTACTTC	CASSSRGLGNIQYF
.	15	TRBV5-1	TRBJ2-5	.	TGCGCCAGCAGCTCACTGACCCTAAATCAAGAGACCCAGTACTTC	CASSSLTLNQETQYF
.	15	TRBV6-5	TRBJ2-1	.	TGTGCCAGCAGTTACTCGGGGGTATCGGCGGGTGAGCAGTTCTTC	CASSYSGVSAGEQFF
once	17	TRBV6-1	TRBJ2-7	.	TGTGCCAGCAGTGACGGCCTGGACAGCTCCGGAACCTACGAGCAGTACTTC	CASSDGLDSSGTYEQYF
.	11	TRBV19	TRBJ1-2	.	TGTGCCAGCGACGCGGGATATGGCTACACCTTC	CASDAGYGYTF
once	14	TRBV2	TRBJ1-4	.	TGTGCCAGCACCCTGATCGCAACTAATGAAAAACTGTTTTTT	CASTLIATNEKLFF
once	13	TRBV5-4	TRBJ1-3	.	TGTGCCAGCAGCTTACTCCCGGTGGACACCATATATTTT	CASSLLPVDTIYF
once	13	TRBV10-3	TRBJ1-1	.	TGTGCCATCCAAAGCATAGGGAGCCATGAAGCTTTCTTT	CAIQSIGSHEAFF
.	14	TRBV27	TRBJ2-7	TRBD2	TGTGCCAGCACCCTCAGCGGGAGGTCCTACGAGCAGTACTTC	CASTLSGRSYEQYF
.	14	TRBV28	TRBJ1-4	.	TGTGCCAGCAGCTCGGGACTCTTTAACGAAAAACTGTTTTTT	CASSSGLFNEKLFF
.	15	TRBV5-1	TRBJ2-4	.	TGCGCCAGCAGCTTGGAAGGAACCGGACACAACATTCAGTACTTC	CASSLEGTGHNIQYF
few	13	TRBV30	TRBJ1-1	TRBD1	TGTGCCTGGAGTTCAGGGGGCGCGGGAGAAGCTTTCTTT	CAWSSGGAGEAFF
.	13	TRBV19	TRBJ1-5	.	TGTGCCAGTAGTATAGCGGAAAATCAGCCCCAGCATTTT	CASSIAENQPQHF
.	14	TRBV9	TRBJ2-7	.	TGTGCCAGCAGCGGGCAGCCGAGGACCCTCGAGCAGTACTTC	CASSGQPRTLEQYF
.	14	TRBV7-2	TRBJ2-3	.	TGTGCCAGCACCCCCAGCATTGACACAGATACGCAGTATTTT	CASTPSIDTDTQYF